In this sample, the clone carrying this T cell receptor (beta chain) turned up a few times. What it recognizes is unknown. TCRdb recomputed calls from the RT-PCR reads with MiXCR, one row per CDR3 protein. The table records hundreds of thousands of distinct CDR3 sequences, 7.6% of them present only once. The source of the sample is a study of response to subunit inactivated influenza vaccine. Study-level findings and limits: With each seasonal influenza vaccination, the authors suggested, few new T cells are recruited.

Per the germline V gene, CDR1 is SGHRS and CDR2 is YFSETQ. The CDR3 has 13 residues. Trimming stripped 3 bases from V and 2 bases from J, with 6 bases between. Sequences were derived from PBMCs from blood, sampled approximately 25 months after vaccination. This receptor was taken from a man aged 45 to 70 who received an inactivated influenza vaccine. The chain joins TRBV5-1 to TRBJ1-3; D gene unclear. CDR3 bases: TGCGCCAGCAGCTACTGGCCTGGAAACACCATATATTTT. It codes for CASSYWPGNTIYF.